The entry below describes one TCR beta chain. Many counts were recorded for this clonotype. Which antigen it targets is not known. No much larger clone exists at a distance of one base, and base qualities are not known. Receptors were amplified or captured by PCR. The sample was run on an Illumina HiSeq 4000. Bulk TCR libraries were made following a previously described method, with the TCR primers given in Table S5. Purification of total RNA was performed with the Qiagen AllPrep DNA/RNA kit. Before analysis, reads from multiple sequencing runs of one library were combined. The paper's data handling went like this. Only reads with exact TCR constant sequence were kept, trimmed to 150 nt, and grouped by their 12-nt molecular barcodes. Within each barcode group, reads were sub-clustered at a 15% Levenshtein threshold, and quality-weighted consensus sequences were built per RNA molecule. Non-functional sequences were filtered out, along with any lower-count sequence sitting one edit away from another sequence. Barcode sub-clusters with fewer than 20% of the maximum read count were removed, based on fitting two negative binomial distributions. The public sequencing data were trimmed at Q25 with fastp and processed into clonotypes with MiXCR by TCRdb, which kept only in-frame beta chains. CDR3 protein duplicates are merged, each entry listing the most common genes and DNA. The V and J calls shown here were made by TCRdb, not taken from the authors' results. This sample holds more than 250,000 distinct CDR3 sequences; 20% to 25% were observed only once. The ten biggest clones cover 0.75% to 0.85% of the sample.

Naive CD8 T cell libraries were made from roughly 21,000 to 960,000 sorted cells using 10%, 30% or 50% of purified RNA. Naive CD8 T cells, defined as CD8+CD4-CCR7+CD45RA+, were FACS-sorted into RLT Plus buffer on a BD FACSAria II. Detection sensitivity was tested by spiking Jurkat RNA equal to 9 to 10 TCR copies' worth into samples containing roughly 19,000-1,000,000 naive CD8 T cells. Enrichment of CD8 T cells was done with RosetteSep CD8+ T Cell Enrichment Cocktail plus Ficoll-Paque, and ACK red cell lysis came afterward. Deletion took 7 bases off V and 3 bases off J, with a span of 10 bases between the germline ends. The CDR3 holds 13 amino acids from the cysteine to the phenylalanine. Just the 39-base CDR3 DNA is kept, in frame starting at base 1. The germline V gene yields MGHDK for CDR1 and SYGVNS for CDR2. This entry is derived from a study of molecular identifiers for immune sequencing clone quantification listed by TCRdb under 2018. About the investigation overall: For a replicate experiment, the RNA from either 20,000 or 100,000 naive CD8 T cells was divided into five aliquots, and four of those aliquots went on to sequencing. The study was a methods study using CD8 T cells to benchmark molecular-identifier clustering-based TCR repertoire sequencing (MIDCIRS) and TCR RNA copy counting. Broad study findings and their caveats: In CMV-specific effector cells, clones with more than 20 RNA copies accounted for over 99% of molecules, whereas in naive cells such clones accounted for under 1%. The sizes of highly expanded clones could end up underestimated when identical TCR molecules share a barcode. About 2.9 recovered TCR RNA copies per cell were obtained by modeling, versus around 10 by digital PCR, implying a capture efficiency of 30% to 35%. Even against a background of some 920,000 naive CD8 T cells, spiked-in Jurkat TCR RNA amounting to a single cell's worth was reported to be detectable. Naive libraries contained spiked-in Jurkat TCR RNA (around eleven copies' worth), which is not part of the donor repertoire. When barcode sub-clustering was omitted, TCR diversity was inflated by chimeric consensus sequences, with chimeras reaching as high as 47%.

The chain is made from TRBV25-1 and TRBJ2-1, with the D gene call left open. Specimen: naive CD8+ T cells from blood, with Jurkat cell RNA spiked in. The cell subset or site label, read with the paper, signifies: FACS-sorted CD8+CD4-CCR7+CD45RA+ naive T cells. This TCR derives from a human donor in good health. Some libraries in this study had Jurkat cell RNA spiked in. CDR3 reads: CASTWQDYNEQFF. The sequence in DNA is TGTGCCAGCACCTGGCAGGACTACAATGAGCAGTTCTTC.